Reported below is one T cell receptor beta chain. The data originate from a study of control samples from healthy donors and cancer patients. Generated by immunoSEQ multiplex PCR, the TCRdb table keeps only in-frame clones and is missing some. This table has approximately 170,000 clones, roughly 90% appearing once. Germline lookup yields CDR1 WNHNN and CDR2 SYGVQD (reference sequence). V lost 4 bases and J 7 bases, leaving 14 bases between the germline ends. This CDR3 region has 15 residues. V is TRBV10-1 and J is TRBJ1-6; D not certain. Input material: blood. The clonotype originates from a woman aged 30 to 39 in good health. CDR3 in amino acids: CASSAADRGNSPLHF. CDR3 sequence (DNA): TGCGCCAGCAGTGCCGCTGACCGCGGGAATTCACCCCTCCACTTT.